This is a list of T cell receptor beta chains from one sample in a study of T-cell memory formation after mild COVID-19. TCRdb reprocessed the 5' RACE reads with MiXCR, giving one entry per CDR3 protein. Altogether 350,000 to 500,000 distinct CDR3 sequences are present, approximately 20% being singletons, with the ten largest covering roughly 8%. The sequenced sample was PBMCs or a T cell subset sorted from them (not recorded which). All receptors come from an adult woman who had mild COVID-19 (a few samples of this study predate the infection). Cell type and time point are not known. The conserved cysteine and the conserved F or W are not part of the CDR3 here.

TRBJ2-7 | TRBV18 | ASSPTIVLYEQY
TRBJ2-7 | TRBV6-2/TRBV6-3 | ASSLTGLGTYEQY
TRBJ2-1 | TRBV7-8 | ASSIIQYNEQF
TRBJ2-3 | TRBV9 | ASSRLLRSTDTQY
TRBJ2-5 | TRBV12-3/TRBV12-4 | ASSWGLIPGETQY
TRBJ1-2 | TRBV7-2 | ASSLRRAGINYGYT
TRBJ2-2 | TRBV2 | ASSETNSGMNTGELF
TRBJ2-5 | TRBV10-3 | AISESGEETQY
TRBJ1-1 | TRBV12-3/TRBV12-4 | ASSLGGLAEAF
TRBJ2-1 | TRBV12-3/TRBV12-4 | ASSSLLASEQF
TRBJ2-1 | TRBV29-1 | SVEGRNSYNEQF
TRBJ2-5 | TRBV19 | ASSIQGSGGQETQY
TRBJ2-7 | TRBV3-1 | ASSRQGTYEQY
TRBJ1-1 | TRBV12-3/TRBV12-4 | ASSGQILTEAF
TRBJ2-1 | TRBV9 | ASSPGLAGHNEQF
TRBJ2-1 | TRBV18 | ASSSPGTKHDEQF
TRBJ1-1 | TRBV3-1 | ASSQDQSTVNTEAF
TRBJ1-1 | TRBV7-9 | ASSLRGESEAF
TRBJ2-1 | TRBV11-2 | ASSLTHNEQF
TRBJ2-7 | TRBV5-1 | ASSLTPGHHSSYEQY
TRBJ2-5 | TRBV24-1 | ATSDALIETQY
TRBJ1-1 | TRBV6-6 | ASSYSGQGTPEAF
TRBJ1-1 | TRBV20-1 | SASGLNPGSEAF
TRBJ1-2 | TRBV30 | AWGGGTGFPYGYT
TRBJ2-1 | TRBV7-2 | ASSQGWLAGGLGNEQF
TRBJ2-7 | TRBV20-1 | SARDPRAMY
TRBJ2-5 | TRBV20-1 | SAQKGAGSETQY
TRBJ2-1 | TRBV11-3 | ASSLEQDNEQF
TRBJ2-1 | TRBV25-1 | ASSESGTSVEQF